These T cell receptor beta chains were read from a single sample in a study of blood T cell repertoires in COVID-19. Assay used: immunoSEQ multiplex PCR; TCRdb lists only in-frame clones, some missing. The sample contains about 200,000 clones, 90% of which appear only once. Specimen: peripheral blood. These receptors were obtained from a man aged 50 to 59 with acute or convalescent COVID-19. CDR3s include the opening cysteine and the closing phenylalanine or tryptophan. The order of the fields is D gene, clone size, CDR3 length, V gene, J gene, CDR3 protein, CDR3 DNA. A D gene is named only where the DNA matches it firmly. Size is omitted from some rows. Given values are once, few, many or a class for expanded clones.

NA,NA,17,TRBV24-1,TRBJ2-2,CATSEPTGRGNTGELFF,TGTGCCACCAGTGAGCCTACAGGGAGAGGGAACACCGGGGAGCTGTTTTTT
NA,NA,14,TRBV19,TRBJ2-1,CASSISGGHNEQFF,TGTGCCAGTAGTATATCGGGGGGCCACAATGAGCAGTTCTTC
NA,NA,14,TRBV9,TRBJ1-4,CASSVGQANEKLFF,TGTGCCAGCAGCGTAGGGCAGGCTAATGAAAAACTGTTTTTT
TRBD2,once,14,TRBV10-3,TRBJ2-1,CAISRLAGENEQFF,TGTGCCATCAGCAGACTAGCGGGGGAAAATGAGCAGTTCTTC
TRBD1,NA,15,TRBV11-2,TRBJ1-1,CASSPPTGGNTEAFF,TGTGCCAGCAGCCCGCCGACAGGGGGGAACACTGAAGCTTTCTTT
NA,NA,16,TRBV19,TRBJ2-2,CASSIFGGADTGELFF,TGTGCCAGTAGTATTTTCGGCGGGGCTGACACCGGGGAGCTGTTTTTT
NA,NA,15,TRBV19,TRBJ1-5,CASSGMGGSNQPQHF,TGTGCCAGTAGTGGAATGGGGGGGAGCAATCAGCCCCAGCATTTT
NA,few,13,TRBV5-1,TRBJ2-2,CASNEGFTGELFF,TGCGCCAGCAATGAGGGCTTCACCGGGGAGCTGTTTTTT
NA,NA,16,TRBV24-1,TRBJ2-7,CATSDLNRRGEYEQYF,TGTGCCACCAGTGATTTGAACAGGAGGGGAGAGTACGAGCAGTACTTC
NA,NA,13,TRBV6-6,TRBJ1-4,CASRAGAKEKLFF,TGTGCCAGCAGGGCGGGGGCTAAGGAAAAACTGTTTTTT
NA,NA,11,TRBV9,TRBJ1-2,CASSALYGYTF,TGTGCCAGCAGCGCCCTCTATGGCTACACCTTC
TRBD1,NA,14,TRBV5-1,TRBJ1-1,CASSSGQLNTEAFF,TGCGCCAGCAGCTCGGGACAGCTGAACACTGAAGCTTTCTTT
NA,NA,15,TRBV5-4,TRBJ2-1,CASSLYTGRYNEQFF,TGTGCCAGCAGCTTGTACACAGGGCGTTACAATGAGCAGTTCTTC
NA,NA,13,TRBV5-6,TRBJ1-3,CASSFLEGNTIYF,TGTGCCAGCAGCTTTCTGGAGGGAAACACCATATATTTT
NA,NA,13,TRBV5-4,TRBJ2-5,CASSVTSGETQYF,TGTGCCAGCAGCGTGACTAGTGGAGAGACCCAGTACTTC
NA,NA,14,TRBV30,TRBJ2-2,CAWSPDTFPGELFF,TGTGCCTGGAGTCCGGACACGTTTCCCGGGGAGCTGTTTTTT
TRBD2,NA,16,TRBV9,TRBJ2-3,CASSTLAGGFTDTQYF,TGTGCCAGCAGCACCCTAGCGGGGGGGTTCACAGATACGCAGTATTTT
NA,NA,17,TRBV7-8,TRBJ1-1,CASSLFPLGAGYTEAFF,TGTGCCAGCAGCCTATTCCCCCTTGGCGCGGGGTACACTGAAGCTTTCTTT
NA,NA,15,TRBV4-1,TRBJ2-3,CASSQFARSTDTQYF,TGCGCCAGCAGCCAATTTGCGAGAAGCACAGATACGCAGTATTTT
TRBD1,NA,15,TRBV5-4,TRBJ2-5,CASSLGTGVGETQYF,TGTGCCAGCAGCTTGGGGACAGGGGTGGGAGAGACCCAGTACTTC
NA,few,13,TRBV12-3/TRBV12-4,TRBJ1-6,CASRDINNSPLHF,TGTGCCAGCCGGGACATCAATAATTCACCCCTCCACTTT
NA,NA,13,TRBV5-1,TRBJ2-1,CASAGTSYNEQFF,TGCGCCAGTGCGGGAACTTCTTACAATGAGCAGTTCTTC
NA,NA,14,TRBV7-9,TRBJ1-1,CASSPWATNTEAFF,TGTGCCAGCAGCCCATGGGCCACGAACACTGAAGCTTTCTTT
TRBD2,NA,16,TRBV6-2/TRBV6-3,TRBJ2-1,CASSTGLAGGPGEQFF,TGTGCCAGCAGTACGGGACTAGCGGGGGGGCCCGGTGAGCAGTTCTTC
TRBD1,NA,13,TRBV10-2,TRBJ2-7,CASSEQGAYEQYF,TGCGCCAGCAGTGAGCAGGGGGCTTACGAGCAGTACTTC
NA,NA,16,TRBV30,TRBJ1-1,CAWRHFTGAVYTEAFF,TGTGCCTGGAGACACTTTACAGGAGCCGTTTACACTGAAGCTTTCTTT
NA,NA,18,TRBV2,TRBJ1-1,CASTLAADPWTENTEAFF,TGTGCCAGCACTCTGGCGGCCGACCCCTGGACAGAGAACACTGAAGCTTTCTTT
NA,NA,15,TRBV7-8,TRBJ2-7,CASTSRDFSSYEQYF,TGTGCCAGCACCTCCCGGGACTTCAGCTCCTACGAGCAGTACTTC
NA,NA,13,TRBV4-1,TRBJ2-3,CASSPYHTDTQYF,TGCGCCAGCAGCCCCTACCACACAGATACGCAGTATTTT
TRBD1,NA,15,TRBV19,TRBJ1-4,CASSMDRAFNEKLFF,TGTGCCAGTAGTATGGACAGGGCCTTTAATGAAAAACTGTTTTTT
TRBD2,NA,15,TRBV14,TRBJ2-1,CASSHREGLENEQFF,TGTGCCAGCAGCCACCGGGAGGGCCTCGAAAATGAGCAGTTCTTC
TRBD1,NA,15,TRBV15,TRBJ2-3,CATSTRGQGPDTQYF,TGTGCCACCAGCACAAGGGGACAGGGCCCAGATACGCAGTATTTT
TRBD1,NA,15,TRBV28,TRBJ2-3,CASSTYRGETDTQYF,TGTGCCAGCAGTACCTACAGGGGAGAAACAGATACGCAGTATTTT
TRBD1,NA,15,TRBV24-1,TRBJ1-4,CATSPTGTGSEKLFF,TGTGCCACCAGTCCCACCGGGACAGGGAGCGAAAAACTGTTTTTT
NA,NA,14,TRBV5-1,TRBJ2-5,CASSLVAAQETQYF,TGCGCCAGCAGCTTGGTTGCGGCCCAAGAGACCCAGTACTTC
NA,NA,14,TRBV7-2,TRBJ2-5,CASSLDAGTKTQYF,TGTGCCAGCAGCTTAGATGCGGGGACGAAGACCCAGTACTTC
TRBD2,NA,18,TRBV4-2,TRBJ2-3,CASSQEFSSGDSTDTQYF,TGTGCCAGCAGCCAAGAGTTCTCTAGCGGGGATAGCACAGATACGCAGTATTTT
TRBD1,NA,13,TRBV5-4,TRBJ2-4,CAGGQPDENIQYF,TGTGCCGGGGGACAGCCAGACGAAAACATTCAGTACTTC
NA,NA,14,TRBV6-5,TRBJ2-7,CASRGGAPIYEQYF,TGTGCCAGCAGAGGAGGAGCCCCAATTTACGAGCAGTACTTC
NA,NA,15,TRBV28,TRBJ1-5,CASSTPGGNGQPQHF,TGTGCCAGCAGTACCCCCGGGGGGAACGGGCAGCCCCAGCATTTT
NA,once,14,TRBV6-2/TRBV6-3,TRBJ2-2,CASSDLAPGGKLFF,TGTGCCAGCAGTGACCTAGCCCCCGGCGGGAAGCTGTTTTTT
NA,NA,13,TRBV6-5,TRBJ1-3,CASRGDKGNTIYF,TGTGCCAGCAGGGGGGACAAGGGAAACACCATATATTTT
TRBD1,few,14,TRBV30,TRBJ1-3,CAWSGKQGGNTIYF,TGTGCCTGGAGTGGTAAACAGGGGGGAAACACCATATATTTT
TRBD2,NA,14,TRBV11-2,TRBJ2-7,CASSPGLAGYEQYF,TGTGCCAGCAGCCCGGGACTAGCGGGTTACGAGCAGTACTTC
NA,NA,15,TRBV5-8,TRBJ2-7,CASSRGSPQSYEQYF,TGTGCCAGCAGCCGTGGCAGCCCACAGTCCTACGAGCAGTACTTC
TRBD1,NA,17,TRBV24-1,TRBJ1-5,CATSDIGTGGKNQPQHF,TGTGCCACCAGTGATATCGGGACAGGGGGGAAGAATCAGCCCCAGCATTTT
TRBD1,NA,15,TRBV18,TRBJ2-3,CASSPRDRGLDTQYF,TGTGCCAGCTCACCCCGGGACAGGGGGCTGGATACGCAGTATTTT
TRBD2,NA,13,TRBV5-6,TRBJ2-5,CASSFRTSETQYF,TGTGCCAGCAGCTTCAGGACTAGCGAGACCCAGTACTTC
NA,NA,16,TRBV27,TRBJ1-6,CASSLVAGGWNSPLHF,TGTGCCAGCAGTTTGGTAGCGGGGGGCTGGAATTCACCCCTCCACTTT
NA,NA,14,TRBV25-1,TRBJ1-1,CASSEYSPASEAFF,TGTGCCAGCAGTGAATATTCCCCTGCCAGTGAAGCTTTCTTT
NA,few,12,TRBV30,TRBJ1-1,CAWRSGPGEAFF,TGTGCCTGGAGGAGCGGACCCGGGGAAGCTTTCTTT
NA,NA,15,TRBV28,TRBJ1-1,CASRTAGQQNTEAFF,TGTGCCAGCAGGACAGCGGGACAACAGAACACTGAAGCTTTCTTT
NA,once,15,TRBV29-1,TRBJ2-5,CSVRLTDSGIGAQYF,TGCAGCGTTCGCCTAACGGACAGTGGGATAGGAGCCCAGTACTTC
TRBD2,NA,17,TRBV19,TRBJ2-3,CASSIPRTSGREDTQYF,TGTGCCAGTAGTATACCCCGGACTAGCGGGAGAGAAGATACGCAGTATTTT
TRBD2,NA,17,TRBV7-6,TRBJ2-1,CASSPTSGRDSYNEQFF,TGTGCCAGCAGCCCGACTAGCGGGAGGGACTCCTACAATGAGCAGTTCTTC
TRBD1,NA,13,TRBV7-7,TRBJ2-7,CASSPGQGREQYF,TGTGCCAGCAGCCCGGGACAGGGGCGCGAGCAGTACTTC
NA,NA,13,TRBV5-5,TRBJ1-1,CASIGWANTEAFF,TGTGCCAGCATTGGTTGGGCCAACACTGAAGCTTTCTTT